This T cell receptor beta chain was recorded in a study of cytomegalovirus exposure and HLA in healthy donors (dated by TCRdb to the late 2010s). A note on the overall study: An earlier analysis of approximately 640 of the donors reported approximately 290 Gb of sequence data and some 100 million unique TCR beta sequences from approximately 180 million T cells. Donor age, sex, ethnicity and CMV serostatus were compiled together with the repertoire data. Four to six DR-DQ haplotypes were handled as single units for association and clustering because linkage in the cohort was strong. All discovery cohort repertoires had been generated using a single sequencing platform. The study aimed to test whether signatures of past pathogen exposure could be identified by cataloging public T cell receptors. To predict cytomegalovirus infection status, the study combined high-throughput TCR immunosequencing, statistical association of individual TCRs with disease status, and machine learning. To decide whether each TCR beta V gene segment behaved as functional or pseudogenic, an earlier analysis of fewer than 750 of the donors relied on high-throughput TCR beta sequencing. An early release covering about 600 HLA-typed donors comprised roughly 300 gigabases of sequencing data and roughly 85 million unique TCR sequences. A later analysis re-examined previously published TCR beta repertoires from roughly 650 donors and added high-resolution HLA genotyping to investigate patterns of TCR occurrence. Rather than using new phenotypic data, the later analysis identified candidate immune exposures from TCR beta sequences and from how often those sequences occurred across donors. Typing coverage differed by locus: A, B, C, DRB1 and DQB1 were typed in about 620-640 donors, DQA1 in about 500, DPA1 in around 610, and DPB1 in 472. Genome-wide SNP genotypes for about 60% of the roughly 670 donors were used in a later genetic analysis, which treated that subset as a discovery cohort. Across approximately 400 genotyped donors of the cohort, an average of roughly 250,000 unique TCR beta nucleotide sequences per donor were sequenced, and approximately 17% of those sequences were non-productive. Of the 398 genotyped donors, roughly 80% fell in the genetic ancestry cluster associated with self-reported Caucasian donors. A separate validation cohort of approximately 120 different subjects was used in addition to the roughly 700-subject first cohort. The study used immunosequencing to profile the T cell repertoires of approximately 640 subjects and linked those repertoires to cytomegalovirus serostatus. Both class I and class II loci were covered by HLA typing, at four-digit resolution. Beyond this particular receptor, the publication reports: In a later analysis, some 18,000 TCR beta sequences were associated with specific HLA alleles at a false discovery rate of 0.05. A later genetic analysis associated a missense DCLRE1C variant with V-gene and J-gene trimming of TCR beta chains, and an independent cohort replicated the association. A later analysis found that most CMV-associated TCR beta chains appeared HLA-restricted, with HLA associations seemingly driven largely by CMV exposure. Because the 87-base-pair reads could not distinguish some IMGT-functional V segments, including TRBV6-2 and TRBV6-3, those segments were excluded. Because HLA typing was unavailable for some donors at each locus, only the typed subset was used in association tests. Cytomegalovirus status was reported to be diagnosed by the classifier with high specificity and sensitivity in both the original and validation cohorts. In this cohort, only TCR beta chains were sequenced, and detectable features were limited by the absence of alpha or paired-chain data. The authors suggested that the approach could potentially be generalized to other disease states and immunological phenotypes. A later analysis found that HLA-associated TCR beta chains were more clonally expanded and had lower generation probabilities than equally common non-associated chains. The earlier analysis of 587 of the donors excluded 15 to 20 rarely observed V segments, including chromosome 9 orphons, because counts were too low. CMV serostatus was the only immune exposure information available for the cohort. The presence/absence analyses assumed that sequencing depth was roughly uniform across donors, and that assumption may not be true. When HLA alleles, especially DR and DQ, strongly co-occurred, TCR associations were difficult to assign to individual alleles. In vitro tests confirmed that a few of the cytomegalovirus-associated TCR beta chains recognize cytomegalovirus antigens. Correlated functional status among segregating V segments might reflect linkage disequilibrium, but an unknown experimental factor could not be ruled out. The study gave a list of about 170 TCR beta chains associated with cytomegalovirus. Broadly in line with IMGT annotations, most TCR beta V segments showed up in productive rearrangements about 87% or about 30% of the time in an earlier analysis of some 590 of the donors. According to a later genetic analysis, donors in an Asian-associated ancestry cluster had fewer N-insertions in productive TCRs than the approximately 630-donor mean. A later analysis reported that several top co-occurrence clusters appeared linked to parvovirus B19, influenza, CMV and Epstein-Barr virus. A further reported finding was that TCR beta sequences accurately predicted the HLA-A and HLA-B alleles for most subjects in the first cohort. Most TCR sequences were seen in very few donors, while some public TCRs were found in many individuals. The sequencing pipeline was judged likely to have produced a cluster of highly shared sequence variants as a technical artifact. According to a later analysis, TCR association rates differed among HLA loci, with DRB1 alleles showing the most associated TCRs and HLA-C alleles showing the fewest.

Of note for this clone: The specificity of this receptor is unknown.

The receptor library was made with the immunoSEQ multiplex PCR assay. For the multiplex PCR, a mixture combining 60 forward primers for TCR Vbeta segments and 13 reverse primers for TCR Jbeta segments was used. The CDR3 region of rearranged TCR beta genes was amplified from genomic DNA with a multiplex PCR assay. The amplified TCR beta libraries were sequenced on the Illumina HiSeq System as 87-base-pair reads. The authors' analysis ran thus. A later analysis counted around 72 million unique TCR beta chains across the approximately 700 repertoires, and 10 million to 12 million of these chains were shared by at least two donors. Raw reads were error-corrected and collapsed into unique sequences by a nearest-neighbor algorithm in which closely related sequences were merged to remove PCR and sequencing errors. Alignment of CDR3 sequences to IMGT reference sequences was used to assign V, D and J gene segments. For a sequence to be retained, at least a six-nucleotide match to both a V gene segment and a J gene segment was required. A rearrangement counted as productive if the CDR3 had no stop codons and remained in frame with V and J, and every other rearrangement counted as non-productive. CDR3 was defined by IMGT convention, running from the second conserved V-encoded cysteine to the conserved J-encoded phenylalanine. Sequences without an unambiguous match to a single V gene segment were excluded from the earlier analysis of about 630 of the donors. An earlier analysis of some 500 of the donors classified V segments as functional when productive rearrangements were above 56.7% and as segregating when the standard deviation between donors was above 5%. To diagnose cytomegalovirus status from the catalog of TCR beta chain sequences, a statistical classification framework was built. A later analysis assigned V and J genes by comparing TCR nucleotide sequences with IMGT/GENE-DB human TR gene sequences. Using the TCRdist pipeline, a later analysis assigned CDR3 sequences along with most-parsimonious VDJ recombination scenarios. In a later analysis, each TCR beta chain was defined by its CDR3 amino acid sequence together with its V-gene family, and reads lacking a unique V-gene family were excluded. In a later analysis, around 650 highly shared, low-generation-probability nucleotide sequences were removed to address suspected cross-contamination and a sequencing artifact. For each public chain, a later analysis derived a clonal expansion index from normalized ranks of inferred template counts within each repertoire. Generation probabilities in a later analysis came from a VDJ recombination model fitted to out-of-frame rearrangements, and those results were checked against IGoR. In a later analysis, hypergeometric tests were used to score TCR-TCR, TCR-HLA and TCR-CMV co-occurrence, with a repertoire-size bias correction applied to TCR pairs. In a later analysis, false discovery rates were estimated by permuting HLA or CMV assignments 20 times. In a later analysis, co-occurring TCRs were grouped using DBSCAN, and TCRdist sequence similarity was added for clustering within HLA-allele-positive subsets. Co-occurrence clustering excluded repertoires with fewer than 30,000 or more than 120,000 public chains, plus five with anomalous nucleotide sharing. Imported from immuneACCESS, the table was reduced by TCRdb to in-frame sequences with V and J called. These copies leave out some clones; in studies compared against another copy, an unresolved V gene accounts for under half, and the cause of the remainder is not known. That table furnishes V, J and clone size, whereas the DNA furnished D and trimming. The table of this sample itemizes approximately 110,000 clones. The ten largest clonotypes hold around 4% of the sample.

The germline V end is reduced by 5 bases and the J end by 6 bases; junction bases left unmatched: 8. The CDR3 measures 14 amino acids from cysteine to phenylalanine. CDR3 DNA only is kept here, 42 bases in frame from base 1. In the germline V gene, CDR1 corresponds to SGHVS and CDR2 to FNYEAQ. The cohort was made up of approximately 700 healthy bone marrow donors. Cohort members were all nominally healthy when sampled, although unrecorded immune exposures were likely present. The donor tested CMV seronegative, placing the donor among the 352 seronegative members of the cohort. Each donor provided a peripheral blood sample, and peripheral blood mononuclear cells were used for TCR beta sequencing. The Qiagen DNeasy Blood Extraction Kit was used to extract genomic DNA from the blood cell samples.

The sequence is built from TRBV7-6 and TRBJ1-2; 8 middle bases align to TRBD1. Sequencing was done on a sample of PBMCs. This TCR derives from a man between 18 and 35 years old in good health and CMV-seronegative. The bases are TGTGCCAGCAGCAATCGACAGGGGCAAGATGGCTACACCTTC. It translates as CASSNRQGQDGYTF.